This T cell receptor (beta chain) came from a study of blood T cell repertoires in COVID-19. Study as a whole: Samples came from the United States, Italy and Spain, spanning acute and convalescent COVID-19. Sources were T cells, B-cell-depleted T cells, or PBMCs; the material itself was cDNA or gDNA.

Original analysis: Quantification of nucleated cells was approximated via reference gene primer amplification. Repertoires were generated with immunoSEQ multiplex PCR, while TCRdb's copy carries only in-frame clones and drops some. V and J calls and clone size are copied from that table; D and trimming were computed from the DNA. The table records fewer than 350,000 clones, about nine tenths of them present only once. Patients in Seattle were enrolled during active infection, then followed longitudinally. The V segment lost 6 bases and the J segment 1 base; nucleotides outside the gene matches: 3. This CDR3 comprises 14 residues. The germline CDR1 and CDR2 sequences are MNHEY and SVGAGI.

The V gene is TRBV6-5, the J gene TRBJ1-5, with 7 bases identical to TRBD1. Specimen: peripheral blood. The receptor was isolated from a woman aged 25 to 39 with COVID-19, enrolled during active disease. The CDR3 here is CASRGTVSNQPQHF. In DNA, the CDR3 is TGTGCCAGCAGAGGGACAGTAAGCAATCAGCCCCAGCATTTT.